These 5 T cell receptor beta chains share one sample of origin, sequenced in a study of cytomegalovirus exposure and HLA in healthy donors. TCRdb's table, derived via immunoSEQ multiplex PCR, lists solely in-frame clones and lacks some. The top ten clones hold over 1% of a sample with roughly 300,000 clones, approximately 86% of them seen once. Sequencing was done on a sample of PBMCs. These receptor sequences come from a woman between 25 and 40 years old in good health and CMV-seropositive.

Written as DNA, the CDR3 is TGTGCCAGCAGCTTCTCCGGGACTGCCTACGAGCAGTACTTC. This codes for CASSFSGTAYEQYF. V is TRBV7-8 and J is TRBJ2-7; maybe TRBD2 (6 bases). The CDR3 is 14 amino acids. Germline V gene lookup returns CDR1 SGHVS and CDR2 FQNEAQ. V lost 3 bases to trimming and J lost 2 bases, with 11 bases between them.

The chain links TRBV5-4 to TRBJ2-3; 12 bases line up with TRBD2. V trimming: 2 bases; J trimming: 0 bases; junction bases outside the gene matches: 1. Germline V gene data show CDR1 as SGHNT and CDR2 as YYREEE (reference sequence). This CDR3 has 16 residues. The CDR3 coding sequence is TGTGCCAGCAGCTTCGGACTAGCGGGGAGCACAGATACGCAGTATTTT. It yields the protein CASSFGLAGSTDTQYF.

The chain is built from TRBV7-3 and TRBJ2-5, with D possibly being TRBD2 (6 bases). Germline CDR1 reads SGHTA; CDR2 reads FQGTGA. The CDR3 has 14 amino acids. Trimming stripped 2 bases from V and 5 bases from J, with 12 bases between. CDR3 nucleotide sequence: TGTGCCAGCAGCTTATTGGGCGGGATGGAGACCCAGTACTTC. Residues: CASSLLGGMETQYF.

The CDR3 region has the DNA TGCAGTGCTAACGATTATGGCTACACCTTC. Protein product: CSANDYGYTF. The rearrangement uses TRBV20-1 and TRBJ1-2; D not resolved. Germline CDR1 reads DFQATT; CDR2 reads SNEGSKA (reference sequence). The germline V and J ends were trimmed by 4 bases and 5 bases, with 5 bases remaining between them. The CDR3 length is 10 residues.

The chain carries TRBV20-1 and TRBJ2-3; the D is unclear. This CDR3 region has 11 residues. Germline CDR1 and CDR2: DFQATT and SNEGSKA (reference sequence). The V gene lost 2 bases and the J gene lost 6 bases, with 6 bases spanning the gap. CDR3 bases: TGCAGTGCTAGATATCCGGATACGCAGTATTTT. This translates into CSARYPDTQYF.